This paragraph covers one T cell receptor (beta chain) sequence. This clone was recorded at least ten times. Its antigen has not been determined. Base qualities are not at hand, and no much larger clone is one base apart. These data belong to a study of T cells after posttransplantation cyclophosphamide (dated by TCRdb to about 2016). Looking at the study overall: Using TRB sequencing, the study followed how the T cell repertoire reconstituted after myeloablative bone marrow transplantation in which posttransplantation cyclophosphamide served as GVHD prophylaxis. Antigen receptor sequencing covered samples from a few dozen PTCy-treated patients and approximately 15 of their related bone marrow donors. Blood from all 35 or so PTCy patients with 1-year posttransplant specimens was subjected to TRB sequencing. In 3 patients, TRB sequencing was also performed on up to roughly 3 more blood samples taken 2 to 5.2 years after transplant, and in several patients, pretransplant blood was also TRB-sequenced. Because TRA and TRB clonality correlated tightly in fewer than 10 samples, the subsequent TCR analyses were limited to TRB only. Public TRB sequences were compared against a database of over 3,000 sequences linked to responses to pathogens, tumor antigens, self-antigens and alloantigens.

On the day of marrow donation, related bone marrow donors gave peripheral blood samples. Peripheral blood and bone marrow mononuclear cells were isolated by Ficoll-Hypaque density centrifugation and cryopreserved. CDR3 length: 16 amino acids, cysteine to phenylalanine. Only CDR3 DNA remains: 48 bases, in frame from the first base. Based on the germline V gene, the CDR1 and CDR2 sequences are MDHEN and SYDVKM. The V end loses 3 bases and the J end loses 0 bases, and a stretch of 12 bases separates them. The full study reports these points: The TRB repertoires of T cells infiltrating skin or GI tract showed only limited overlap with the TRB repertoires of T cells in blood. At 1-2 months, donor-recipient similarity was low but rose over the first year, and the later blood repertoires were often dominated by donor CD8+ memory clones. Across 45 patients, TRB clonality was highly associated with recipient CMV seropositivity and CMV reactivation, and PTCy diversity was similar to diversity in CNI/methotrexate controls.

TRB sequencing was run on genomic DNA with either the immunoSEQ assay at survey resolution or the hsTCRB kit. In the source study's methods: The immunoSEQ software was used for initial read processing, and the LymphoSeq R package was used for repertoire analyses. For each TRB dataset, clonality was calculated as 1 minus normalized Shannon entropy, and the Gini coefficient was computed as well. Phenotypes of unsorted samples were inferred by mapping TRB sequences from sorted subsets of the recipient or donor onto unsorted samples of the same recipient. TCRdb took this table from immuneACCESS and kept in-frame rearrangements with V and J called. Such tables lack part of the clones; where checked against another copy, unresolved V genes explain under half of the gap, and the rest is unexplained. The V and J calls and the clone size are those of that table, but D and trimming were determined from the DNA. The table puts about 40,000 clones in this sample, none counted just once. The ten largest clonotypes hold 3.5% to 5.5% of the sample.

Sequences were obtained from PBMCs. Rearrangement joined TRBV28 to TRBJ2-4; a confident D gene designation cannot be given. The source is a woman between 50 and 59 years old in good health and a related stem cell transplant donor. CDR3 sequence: CASSFKLSLAKNIQYF. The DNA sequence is TGTGCCAGCAGTTTTAAACTTTCCTTAGCCAAAAACATTCAGTACTTC.